One sample yielded the 28 T cell receptor beta chains listed below, sequenced in a study of blood T cell repertoires in COVID-19. Using immunoSEQ multiplex PCR, the repertoire was profiled, and TCRdb retains in-frame clones only, with some absent. The table has over 150,000 clones, around nine tenths seen once. The sample taken for sequencing was peripheral blood. Every receptor here comes from a woman in her seventies with COVID-19, enrolled during active disease.

The V gene is TRBV5-1, the J gene TRBJ2-7; D is perhaps TRBD2 (6 bases). This CDR3 has 16 amino acids. Germline assignment: CDR1 SGHRS and CDR2 YFSETQ. The V end lost 1 base, the J end lost 3 bases, and 17 bases lay between the germline ends. The CDR3 sequence: CASSLIGRRGNYEQYF. The CDR3 DNA reads as TGCGCCAGCAGCTTGATCGGGAGACGGGGCAACTACGAGCAGTACTTC.

This clone was picked up one time. The V gene is TRBV2, the J gene TRBJ2-3; D is possibly TRBD2 (6 bases). The V gene's germline CDR1 is SNHLY and CDR2 FYNNEI. This CDR3 is 18 amino acids long. V lost 5 bases and J 2 bases, leaving 23 bases between the germline ends. CDR3 sequence: CASSHHQTEGAATDTQYF. Here the CDR3 DNA reads TGTGCCAGCAGTCACCACCAGACGGAGGGCGCTGCCACAGATACGCAGTATTTT.

V is TRBV11-2 and J is TRBJ2-7; 7 nucleotides agree with TRBD2. Trimming removed 5 bases from V and 5 bases from J; junction bases left unmatched: 9. CDR1 SGHAT and CDR2 FQNNGV come from the germline V gene. The CDR3 consists of 14 residues. CDR3 sequence reads: CASSLGGGSHEQYF. Written as DNA, the CDR3 is TGTGCCAGCAGCCTGGGGGGAGGGTCCCACGAGCAGTACTTC.

The V gene is TRBV11-3, the J gene TRBJ1-3; tentative D call: TRBD1 (6 bases). The CDR3 has 15 residues. Between the trimmed V and J ends, which lost 5 bases and 0 bases, there was a span of 11 bases. CDR1 and CDR2 (germline): SGHNT, YENEEA. The CDR3 bases are TGTGCCAGCAGCGACACAGGGATCTCTGGAAACACCATATATTTT. Protein product: CASSDTGISGNTIYF.

The chain combines TRBV11-3 with TRBJ2-1; TRBD2 is a possible D gene (5 bases). Germline V gene sequence: CDR1 SGHNT, CDR2 YENEEA. V was cut by 1 base and J by 9 bases, with 16 bases left in between. CDR3 length: 15 amino acids. The CDR3 is CASSLGGGSGFEQFF. The CDR3 DNA reads TGTGCCAGCAGCTTAGGGGGTGGGAGTGGTTTTGAGCAGTTCTTC.

V is TRBV10-3 and J is TRBJ2-1, with 7 bases fitting TRBD2. The CDR3 totals 16 residues. From germline, CDR1 is ENHRY and CDR2 SYGVKD. Losses at the gene ends were 4 bases for V and 5 bases for J; bases not matched to a gene: 11. CDR3 sequence reads: CAISGGGSWFDNEQFF. CDR3 nucleotides: TGTGCCATCAGTGGTGGCGGGAGTTGGTTCGACAATGAGCAGTTCTTC.

The chain uses TRBV4-1 and TRBJ1-2, with D uncertain. From germline, CDR1 is MGHRA and CDR2 YSYEKL. The CDR3 runs to 14 residues. V was trimmed by 3 bases and J by 7 bases, leaving 15 bases between them. The CDR3 region has the DNA TGCGCCAGCAGCCAGGCTGAGGGCTGGGGTGGCTACACCTTC. This encodes CASSQAEGWGGYTF.

This clone was counted a few times. V and J are TRBV2 and TRBJ1-1; D gene uncertain. Per the germline V gene, CDR1 is SNHLY and CDR2 is FYNNEI. V lost 3 bases, J lost 5 bases, and 10 bases lay in between. This CDR3 has 13 amino acids. CDR3 sequence (DNA): TGTGCCAGCAGTGAGTCAGGCCCTACTGAAGCTTTCTTT. Its protein product is CASSESGPTEAFF.

V and J are TRBV10-3 and TRBJ2-7; TRBD1 is a possible D gene (5 bases). V gave up 5 bases and J gave up 4 bases, with 12 bases separating them. The CDR3 length is 13 residues. Germline-derived CDR1 and CDR2 are ENHRY and SYGVKD. CDR3 in DNA: TGTGCCATCAGTTCTGGACACAGATACGAGCAGTACTTC. Encoded protein: CAISSGHRYEQYF.

The gene calls are TRBV28 and TRBJ2-7; TRBD1 aligns across 8 bases. The CDR3 length is 17 residues. Germline V gene data show CDR1 as MDHEN and CDR2 as SYDVKM. V shed 6 bases and J 6 bases; nucleotides not matched to a gene: 19. The CDR3 here is CASSPRRVTGVTFEQYF. DNA of the CDR3: TGTGCCAGCAGCCCCCGCAGAGTGACAGGGGTCACGTTCGAGCAGTACTTC.

The V and J genes are TRBV29-1 and TRBJ1-2; D might be TRBD1 (6 bases). The V end lost 4 bases, the J end lost 3 bases, and 12 bases lay between the germline ends. The CDR3 runs to 13 residues. Per germline, CDR1 SQVTM and CDR2 ANQGSEA. CDR3 nucleotide sequence: TGCAGCGTTGGACAGGAACAGCACTATGGCTACACCTTC. Translation: CSVGQEQHYGYTF. The variable domain in full, with the rest retrieved from reference TRBV29-1 and TRBJ1-2, is SAVISQKPSRDICQRGTSLTIQCQVDSQVTMMFWYRQQPGQSLTLIATANQGSEATYESGFVIDKFPISRPNLTFSTLTVSNMSPEDSSIYLCSVGQEQHYGYTFGSGTRLTVV.

The chain carries TRBV5-1 and TRBJ2-1, with TRBD1 matching over 9 bases. Germline CDR1 SGHRS, CDR2 YFSETQ. With 7 bases clipped from V and 2 bases from J, the junction kept 10 bases outside the gene matches. This CDR3 comprises 16 residues. The CDR3 nucleotides read TGCGCCAGCCGCCTCAACACAGGGGGCGCCTACAATGAGCAGTTCTTC. It specifies CASRLNTGGAYNEQFF.

This chain connects TRBV7-6 to TRBJ2-2, with 9 positions matching TRBD2. V was pared by 1 base and J by 3 bases, with 3 bases of the junction left unmatched. This CDR3 has 16 residues. Germline values: CDR1 SGHVS, CDR2 FNYEAQ. The CDR3 loop is CASSLVAGGDTGELFF. CDR3 DNA sequence: TGTGCCAGCAGCTTAGTTGCGGGAGGGGACACCGGGGAGCTGTTTTTT.

The chain couples TRBV27 to TRBJ2-7; 8 positions match TRBD1. The V gene's germline CDR1 is MNHEY and CDR2 SMNVEV (reference sequence). J was trimmed by 4 bases and V by 1 base; bases with no gene match: 3. The CDR3 is made up of 14 amino acids. The CDR3 region is CASSLWDRIYEQYF. For the CDR3, the DNA is TGTGCCAGCAGTTTATGGGACAGGATTTACGAGCAGTACTTC.

The chain joins TRBV4-1 to TRBJ1-2, with D possibly TRBD1 on 6 matching bases. Per germline, CDR1 MGHRA and CDR2 YSYEKL. The CDR3 spans 14 residues. Trimming took off 5 bases at V and 8 bases at J, with 18 bases between the two ends. The CDR3 is CASSEPDRFDGYTF. CDR3 DNA sequence: TGCGCCAGCAGCGAACCCGACAGGTTCGACGGCTACACCTTC.

In this sample, this clone turned up once. This chain joins TRBV5-1 and TRBJ1-1; weak D call: TRBD1 (6 bases). The CDR3 is 17 amino acids. The V end was cut by 0 bases, the J end by 4 bases, with 19 bases between. Germline CDR1 SGHRS, CDR2 YFSETQ. CDR3 coding DNA: TGCGCCAGCAGCTTGGTTTTCAGGGGCCAAAATGGCACTGAAGCTTTCTTT. Its protein is CASSLVFRGQNGTEAFF.

The chain employs TRBV9 and TRBJ2-1, with 9 nucleotides matching TRBD2. V dropped 0 bases and J dropped 5; count of bases not matched to a gene: 3. This CDR3 is built from 15 residues. Germline CDR1 is SGDLS and CDR2 is YYNGEE. The CDR3 DNA is TGTGCCAGCAGCGTAGCGGCTAGCGGGAACAATGAGCAGTTCTTC. The encoded protein is CASSVAASGNNEQFF.

CDR3 region: CASLFLGQGDTEAFF. CDR3 bases: TGTGCCAGTCTATTTTTGGGACAGGGGGACACTGAAGCTTTCTTT. The rearrangement joins TRBV6-5 to TRBJ1-1; 11 positions agree with TRBD1. Germline V gives CDR1 MNHEY, CDR2 SVGAGI. Unmatched junction bases numbered 9, after V lost 9 bases and J lost 3 bases. There are 15 residues in the CDR3.

The chain combines TRBV5-1 with TRBJ2-7, with D uncertain. Per germline, CDR1 SGHRS and CDR2 YFSETQ. This CDR3 spans 13 amino acids. Trimming removed 5 bases at V and 4 bases at J, with 13 bases between. CDR3 DNA: TGCGCCAGCAGTGAGGTATCCTCTTACGAGCAGTACTTC. This sequence encodes CASSEVSSYEQYF.

This clone showed up just a few times. In DNA form, the CDR3 reads TGTGCCAGTAGCCCCGGGGCGGGGGCCCAGCATTTT. Residues: CASSPGAGAQHF. The chain carries TRBV19 and TRBJ1-5; D is perhaps TRBD1 (5 bases). The CDR3 covers 12 residues. V was pared by 6 bases and J by 11 bases, with 14 bases between. The germline V gene has CDR1 LNHDA and CDR2 SQIVND (reference sequence).

The chain recombines TRBV4-1 with TRBJ1-1; possibly TRBD1 for D (5 bases). V was pared by 7 bases and J by 2 bases, with 20 bases between. Per the germline V gene, CDR1 is MGHRA and CDR2 is YSYEKL. This CDR3 is built from 16 residues. CDR3 amino acids: CASNRGTGNINTEAFF. The CDR3 DNA reads TGCGCCAGCAACCGCGGGACCGGCAACATTAACACTGAAGCTTTCTTT.

The V gene is TRBV18, the J gene TRBJ2-1; the D is unclear. In germline, CDR1 is KGHSH, CDR2 LQKENI. The ends were cut back, 1 base at V and 0 bases at J, with 10 bases in the middle. This CDR3 is 16 amino acids long. Here the CDR3 DNA reads TGTGCCAGCTCACCACGGCTTCAGGTCTCCTACAATGAGCAGTTCTTC. This encodes CASSPRLQVSYNEQFF.

V is TRBV18 and J is TRBJ2-7, with TRBD2 matching 8 bases. Germline CDR1 KGHSH, CDR2 LQKENI. J was trimmed by 0 bases and V by 4 bases; bases with no gene match: 5. The CDR3 consists of 15 residues. This CDR3 is CASSLSGASSYEQYF. The CDR3, as DNA: TGTGCCAGCTCACTTAGCGGGGCAAGCTCCTACGAGCAGTACTTC.

The V gene is TRBV7-6, the J gene TRBJ1-5; 9 positions agree with TRBD1. This CDR3 spans 20 amino acids. V lost 5 bases, J lost 0 bases, and 17 bases stayed unmatched. Germline V lookup: CDR1 SGHVS, CDR2 FNYEAQ. The CDR3 sequence is CASSPRAGTGWTDSNQPQHF. The CDR3 DNA is TGTGCCAGCAGCCCCCGGGCCGGGACAGGGTGGACGGATAGCAATCAGCCCCAGCATTTT.

This clone has more than one count but fewer than ten. The chain employs TRBV6-2 or TRBV6-3 and TRBJ1-5, with D maybe TRBD1 (6 bases). Germline CDR1 MNHEY, CDR2 SVGEGT. This CDR3 spans 14 amino acids. V was cut by 5 bases and J by 5 bases, with 13 bases left in between. The CDR3 spells CASSPGTLYQPQHF. The DNA of the CDR3 is TGTGCCAGCAGTCCCGGGACACTTTATCAGCCCCAGCATTTT.

This chain joins TRBV28 and TRBJ1-1, with D possibly matching TRBD1 (6 bases). Deletions cut 6 bases from V and 1 base from J, with 18 bases between. Germline V lookup: CDR1 MDHEN, CDR2 SYDVKM. The CDR3 loop spans 16 amino acids. CDR3 region: CASRRFYRARNTEAFF. The CDR3 DNA sequence: TGTGCCAGCAGAAGATTTTACAGGGCTCGGAACACTGAAGCTTTCTTT.

The chain links TRBV27 to TRBJ1-6; D might be TRBD1 (5 bases). V was pared by 5 bases and J by 7 bases, with 15 bases between. The CDR3 length is 15 residues. Germline lookup yields CDR1 MNHEY and CDR2 SMNVEV (reference sequence). The DNA of the CDR3 is TGTGCCAGCAGTCCGCGGGGGACGGAAAATTCACCCCTCCACTTT. It translates to CASSPRGTENSPLHF.

This sequence joins TRBV1 and TRBJ2-1; the table names TRBD1, a call not compared with the DNA. TRBV1 is a pseudogene segment. This CDR3 has 16 amino acids. The CDR3 spells CTSSQDLQGPDDEQFF. CDR3 nucleotides: TGCACCAGCAGCCAAGATCTTCAGGGTCCTGATGATGAGCAGTTCTTC.